Below are 20 T cell receptor beta chains sequenced from a single sample in a study of T cell responses to AZD1222 COVID-19 vaccine. Profiling relied on immunoSEQ multiplex PCR, and the TCRdb table lists in-frame clones only, not all of them. In the table there are roughly 93,000 clones, 70% to 90% of which are singletons. This specimen was peripheral blood, taken on day 0 of AZD1222 vaccination. Every receptor here comes from an adult in good health.

The V gene is TRBV21-1, the J gene TRBJ1-1; the table names TRBD1, a call not compared with the DNA. TRBV21-1 is designated a pseudogene. CDR3 length equals 16 residues. CDR3 protein: CASSRENRGVNTEAFF. The CDR3 DNA is TGTGCCAGCAGCAGGGAGAACAGGGGGGTGAACACTGAAGCTTTCTTT.

This clone showed up just a few times. The sample contains more than one DNA sequence encoding this CDR3. The CDR3: CSVVNTEAFF. The CDR3, as DNA: TGCAGCGTTGTTAACACTGAAGCTTTCTTT. This rearrangement joins TRBV29-1 to TRBJ1-1; D uncertain. V was trimmed by 4 bases and J by 2 bases, leaving 2 bases between them. CDR3 size: 10 residues. Germline assignment: CDR1 SQVTM and CDR2 ANQGSEA.

The rearrangement uses TRBV6-6 and TRBJ2-7, with 10 bases fitting TRBD2. Germline lookup yields CDR1 MNHNY and CDR2 SVGAGI (reference sequence). The trim removed 6 bases at V and 4 bases at J, leaving 6 bases unmatched. CDR3 length equals 14 residues. The CDR3 DNA sequence: TGTGCCAGCAGCCAGACTAGCGGGTCTTACGAGCAGTACTTC. Its translation: CASSQTSGSYEQYF.

The chain combines TRBV10-3 with TRBJ1-5; 12 bases match TRBD1. Trimming at V came to 4 bases and at J to 4 bases, leaving 2 bases not matched to a gene. The germline CDR1 and CDR2 sequences are ENHRY and SYGVKD. This CDR3 has 15 residues. CDR3 residues: CAISGGQGANQPQHF. In DNA, the CDR3 is TGTGCCATCAGTGGGGGACAGGGGGCAAATCAGCCCCAGCATTTT.

The chain joins TRBV7-8 to TRBJ2-5; D may match TRBD1 or TRBD2 (5 bases each). Germline assignment: CDR1 SGHVS and CDR2 FQNEAQ. The V and J ends lost 0 bases and 1 base respectively, with 24 bases between them. CDR3 length: 20 amino acids. The DNA for the CDR3 is TGTGCCAGCAGCTTAGCTTGGAGGACAAGGGCCCCCTCCTCCCAAGAGACCCAGTACTTC. Translation gives CASSLAWRTRAPSSQETQYF. The complete variable domain, with remaining parts taken from reference TRBV7-8 and TRBJ2-5, reads GAGVSQSPRYKVAKRGQDVALRCDPISGHVSLFWYQQALGQGPEFLTYFQNEAQLDKSGLPSDRFFAERPEGSVSTLKIQRTQQEDSAVYLCASSLAWRTRAPSSQETQYFGPGTRLLVL.

The chain employs TRBV11-2 and TRBJ2-1, with 11 bases aligning to TRBD2. Trimming cost V 5 bases and J 7 bases; bases outside gene matches: 7. CDR3 length: 15 amino acids. Germline lookup yields CDR1 SGHAT and CDR2 FQNNGV. The CDR3 DNA reads TGTGCCAGCAGCGTTAGCGGGGGGGTTATAAATGAGCAGTTCTTC. Translation gives CASSVSGGVINEQFF.

The chain has TRBV2 and TRBJ1-4, with 7 bases that match TRBD1. This CDR3 is 15 amino acids long. CDR1 is SNHLY, CDR2 FYNNEI, per germline. Germline trimming cut 4 bases from V and 8 bases from J; bases unmatched to any gene: 10. The CDR3 loop reads CASSAQGDRGEKLFF. DNA for the CDR3: TGTGCCAGCAGTGCACAAGGGGACAGAGGCGAAAAACTGTTTTTT.

The chain carries TRBV30 and TRBJ1-2; D is unresolved. V was shortened by 6 bases and J by 6 bases, with 14 bases between the two germline ends. The germline CDR1 and CDR2 sequences are GTSNPN and SVGIG (reference sequence). The CDR3 has 12 amino acids. The CDR3 sequence is CACTLSGNGYTF. The CDR3 nucleotides read TGTGCCTGCACTCTCTCGGGGAATGGCTACACCTTC.

The V and J genes are TRBV18 and TRBJ1-1; D is perhaps TRBD1 (5 bases). There are 14 residues in the CDR3. CDR1 is KGHSH and CDR2 is LQKENI in the germline V gene. Deletions cut 2 bases from V and 6 bases from J, with 13 bases between. CDR3 DNA sequence: TGTGCCAGCTCACCAGGGACCAGGGACCCTGAAGCTTTCTTT. Translated, it gives CASSPGTRDPEAFF.

This chain links TRBV28 with TRBJ2-7; D is unclear. CDR3 length equals 12 residues. Trimming cost V 5 bases and J 3 bases, with 8 bases left between them. Germline CDR1 MDHEN, CDR2 SYDVKM. CDR3 protein: CASSRRVYEQYF. In nucleotides, the CDR3 is TGTGCCAGCAGTCGACGGGTCTACGAGCAGTACTTC.

The chain uses TRBV4-1 and TRBJ1-6; no reliable D call. This CDR3 comprises 14 residues. V was clipped by 3 bases and J by 4 bases, with 7 bases between them. Germline CDR1 and CDR2: MGHRA and YSYEKL. In DNA form, the CDR3 reads TGCGCCAGCAGCCATCAACAGTATAATTCACCCCTCCACTTT. It encodes CASSHQQYNSPLHF.

This chain uses TRBV9 with TRBJ1-6; the D is unclear. V lost 0 bases and J lost 1, with 2 bases in between. The V gene's germline CDR1 is SGDLS and CDR2 YYNGEE. The length of the CDR3 is 14 residues. The CDR3 DNA is TGTGCCAGCAGCGTAGGTTCCTATAATTCACCCCTCCACTTT. Its translation: CASSVGSYNSPLHF.

V and J are TRBV4-1 and TRBJ1-6; D is unclear. Germline CDR1 reads MGHRA; CDR2 reads YSYEKL. Trimming shortened V by 5 bases and J by 0 bases, and 5 bases separated the two germline ends. The length of the CDR3 is 14 residues. Here the CDR3 reads CASSGSSYNSPLHF. The CDR3 region has the DNA TGCGCCAGCAGCGGGAGCTCCTATAATTCACCCCTCCACTTT.

This rearrangement joins TRBV5-4 to TRBJ1-2; weak D call: TRBD1 (6 bases). V lost 1 base, J lost 4 bases, and 8 bases lay in between. CDR1 SGHNT and CDR2 YYREEE come from the germline V gene (reference sequence). The length of the CDR3 is 13 residues. The CDR3 here is CASSLRGGYGYTF. In DNA, the CDR3 is TGTGCCAGCAGCTTGAGAGGGGGCTATGGCTACACCTTC.

The chain recombines TRBV20-1 with TRBJ2-1; D is uncertain. The V gene lost 3 bases and the J gene lost 1 base, with 13 bases spanning the gap. This CDR3 region has 15 residues. In germline, CDR1 is DFQATT, CDR2 SNEGSKA (reference sequence). The CDR3 region has the DNA TGCAGTGCTAGTCGGCTCGCCTGGTCCTACAATGAGCAGTTCTTC. It codes for CSASRLAWSYNEQFF.

This rearrangement joins TRBV5-1 to TRBJ1-5, with no clear D. Deletions cut 5 bases from V and 3 bases from J, with 3 bases between. Germline loops: CDR1 SGHRS, CDR2 YFSETQ. There are 11 residues in the CDR3. For the CDR3, the DNA is TGCGCCAGCAGTGTCAATCAGCCCCAGCATTTT. This encodes CASSVNQPQHF.

J is TRBJ1-3 and V is TRBV19, with D unclear. CDR1 is LNHDA and CDR2 is SQIVND in the germline V gene (reference sequence). The germline V and J ends were trimmed by 5 bases and 0 bases, with 11 bases remaining between them. CDR3 length equals 15 residues. The CDR3: CASSRGSSSGNTIYF. CDR3 nucleotides: TGTGCCAGTAGTCGTGGGAGCTCCTCTGGAAACACCATATATTTT. Combining the CDR3 with reference TRBV19 and TRBJ1-3 gives the whole variable domain DGGITQSPKYLFRKEGQNVTLSCEQNLNHDAMYWYRQDPGQGLRLIYYSQIVNDFQKGDIAEGYSVSREKKESFPLTVTSAQKNPTAFYLCASSRGSSSGNTIYFGEGSWLTVV.

The chain is built from TRBV5-4 and TRBJ1-4; no reliable D call. Trimming took 3 bases from V and 4 from J, leaving 16 bases between them. The CDR3 totals 16 residues. CDR1 and CDR2 (germline): SGHNT, YYREEE (reference sequence). CDR3 coding DNA: TGTGCCAGCAGCTCTGGCGGTGGGGTGCTTAATGAAAAACTGTTTTTT. Protein product: CASSSGGGVLNEKLFF.

The gene calls are TRBV5-6 and TRBJ2-4; D assignment may be TRBD1 or TRBD2 (5 bases each). The germline gives CDR1 SGHDT, CDR2 YYEEEE. V shed 3 bases and J shed 0 bases, with 13 bases lying between them. CDR3 length: 16 residues. This CDR3 reads CASSWDGTIAKNIQYF. The CDR3 DNA follows: TGTGCCAGCAGCTGGGACGGTACAATAGCCAAAAACATTCAGTACTTC.

The chain joins TRBV5-4 to TRBJ1-6; no reliable D call. Trimming left V 4 bases short and J 6 bases short, with 11 bases between. The CDR3 has 14 amino acids. Germline CDR1 and CDR2: SGHNT and YYREEE (reference sequence). In DNA, the CDR3 is TGTGCCAGCAGCCCAGACGGTCGTAATTCACCCCTCCACTTT. This gives the protein CASSPDGRNSPLHF.